What follows are 32 T cell receptor beta chains derived from one specimen sequenced in a study of T cells in women clearing cervical HPV infection. The data were produced by immunoSEQ multiplex PCR, yet TCRdb's version contains in-frame clones alone and is incomplete. The table lists around 35,000 clones. The sequenced material came from blood buffy coat. The receptors were gathered from a woman aged 18 to 75 with a cervical HPV16 infection that either progressed to CIN3+ or cleared (not recorded which).

Worth noting for this clone: Read sequence stops 3 residues before the CDR3 end, and the germline J gene provides the missing end. The chain joins TRBV7-3 to TRBJ1-2; tentative D call: TRBD1 (6 bases). CDR1 is SGHTA and CDR2 is FQGTGA in the germline V gene. This CDR3 spans 16 amino acids. CDR3 DNA, as far as it was read: TGTGCCAGCAGCCCCGTAGGGGGGGCGACGACGAATGAC. This codes for CASSPVGGATTND. The CDR3 in full is CASSPVGGATTNDYTF.

Remarks on this clone: The sequenced fragment ends 3 residues before the CDR3 boundary, so the rest is inferred from the germline J gene. V gene TRBV2 combines with J gene TRBJ2-5; TRBD2 is a possible D gene (6 bases). CDR1 and CDR2 from the germline V gene are SNHLY and FYNNEI. Trimming left V 10 bases short and J 2 bases short, with 17 bases between. The CDR3 contains 14 residues. CDR3 in amino acids: CATLEGGGQETQYF. CDR3 DNA (partial): TGTGCCACCCTTGAGGGTGGGGGGCAAGAGACC.

As to this clone: The read halts 3 residues ahead of the CDR3 end, with the missing end drawn from the germline J gene. J is TRBJ2-1 and V is TRBV5-4; 7 nucleotides align to TRBD1. Germline lookup yields CDR1 SGHNT and CDR2 YYREEE (reference sequence). Trimming removed 4 bases from V and 3 bases from J; junction bases left unmatched: 7. The CDR3 totals 15 residues. Incomplete CDR3 DNA: TGTGCCAGCAGCCCCCCAGGGACAGTCTACAATGAG. This codes for CASSPPGTVYNE. The entire CDR3 sequence reads CASSPPGTVYNEQFF.

As for this clone: The CDR3 end is not reached by the read, which stops 3 residues before it; the germline J gene fills it in. The rearrangement links TRBV20-1 to TRBJ2-1; possibly TRBD1 for D (5 bases). Germline V CDR1 and CDR2: DFQATT, SNEGSKA (reference sequence). There are 14 residues in the CDR3. The V gene lost 4 bases and the J gene lost 0 bases, with 10 bases spanning the gap. The part of the CDR3 DNA that was read is TGCAGTGCTATGGGGCGGCACTCCTACAATGAG. It translates to CSAMGRHSYNE. The full CDR3 sequence reads CSAMGRHSYNEQFF.

A word on this clone: The CDR3 end falls 3 residues outside the read, so it is completed with the germline J gene. The chain uses TRBV23-1 and TRBJ2-5; D is unresolved. TRBV23-1 is filed as an ORF, its function uncertain. V was cut by 4 bases and J by 5 bases, with 11 bases left in between. The CDR3 has 13 residues. Partial CDR3 DNA: TGCGCCAGCAGTCTACGTAACAAGGAGACC. Its translation is CASSLRNKET. The entire CDR3 is CASSLRNKETQYF.

Here the CDR3 reads CASGLGQSTDTQYF. CDR3 bases read: TGTGCTAGTGGTTTGGGACAGAGCACAGATACG. V usage is TRBV12-5 and J usage is TRBJ2-3, with D possibly matching TRBD1 (5 bases). With the read ending 3 residues before the CDR3 end, the germline J gene is used to fill in that end. This CDR3 is built from 14 residues. CDR1 and CDR2 (germline): LGHNT, FRNRAP. Deletions cut 1 base from V and 0 bases from J, with 5 bases between.

On this clone: The CDR3 is cut off 3 residues early in the read; its end comes from the germline J gene. This chain joins TRBV18 and TRBJ1-2; no definite D call. CDR1 KGHSH and CDR2 LQKENI come from the germline V gene. The CDR3 covers 12 residues. CDR3 bases read: TGTGCCAGCTCCCGTGACTCAGAAACC. Amino acids: CASSRDSET. The whole CDR3 region reads CASSRDSETYTF. The full variable domain, with the rest looked up from reference TRBV18 and TRBJ1-2, is NAGVMQNPRHLVRRRGQEARLRCSPMKGHSHVYWYRQLPEEGLKFMVYLQKENIIDESGMPKERFSAEFPKEGPSILRIQQVVRGDSAAYFCASSRDSETYTFGSGTRLTVV.

Details on this clone: The missing CDR3 end, 3 residues past where the read stops, is filled in from the germline J gene. The chain uses TRBV5-5 and TRBJ2-2, with unresolved D. CDR1 and CDR2 from the germline V gene are SGHKS and YYEKEE (reference sequence). Trimming took off 0 bases at V and 4 bases at J, with 4 bases between the two ends. This CDR3 is built from 13 residues. The CDR3 loop reads CASSLEGTGELFF. The part of the CDR3 DNA that was read is TGTGCCAGCAGCTTGGAAGGCACCGGGGAG.

On this clone: The read is 3 residues too short to cover the CDR3 end, so that end is filled in from the germline J gene. V and J are TRBV14 and TRBJ1-2; 8 positions agree with TRBD1. The CDR3 runs to 15 residues. V lost 5 bases and J lost 2; bases outside the gene matches: 7. The germline CDR1 and CDR2 sequences are SGHDN and FVKESK. CDR3 loop: CASSRFQGANYGYTF. CDR3 bases read: TGTGCCAGCAGCAGGTTTCAGGGGGCGAACTATGGC.

On this clone: The CDR3 extends 3 residues past the end of the read, so its final part is completed from the germline J gene. The chain couples TRBV18 to TRBJ2-7; possible D gene TRBD1, 7 bases. The CDR3 is 16 residues long. V shed 0 bases and J shed 2 bases, with 14 bases lying between them. Germline loops: CDR1 KGHSH, CDR2 LQKENI. The CDR3 reads CASSPPSQGGTYEQYF. CDR3 DNA, as far as it was read: TGTGCCAGCTCACCACCGAGTCAGGGGGGCACCTACGAG.

A remark on this clone: Read coverage stops 3 residues before the CDR3 terminus; the germline J gene supplies the remainder. The chain combines TRBV27 with TRBJ2-7; TRBD1 agrees at 8 bases. Germline CDR1 and CDR2: MNHEY and SMNVEV (reference sequence). CDR3 size: 15 residues. With V trimmed by 6 bases and J by 3 bases, 10 bases remained unmatched. The sequenced CDR3 bases are TGTGCCAGCAGCCCCGGGACAGGTCCGTTCTACGAG. It codes for CASSPGTGPFYE. The complete CDR3 sequence is CASSPGTGPFYEQYF.

The CDR3 DNA, read in part, is TGTGCCAGCACTCCGGGACAGGGGGCGCGTGAG. Translating it yields CASTPGQGARE. In full, the CDR3 is CASTPGQGAREQFF. This chain links TRBV6-2 or TRBV6-3 with TRBJ2-1, with 12 bases fitting TRBD1. The read ends 3 residues early relative to the CDR3; the germline J gene fills the gap. Unmatched junction bases numbered 7, after V lost 7 bases and J lost 9 bases. Germline CDR1 MNHEY, CDR2 SVGEGT. CDR3 length: 14 amino acids.

In the case of this clone: The observed sequence ends 3 residues before the CDR3 terminus, with the missing tail filled in from the germline J gene. V gene TRBV5-6 combines with J gene TRBJ1-2, with 8 bases aligning to TRBD1. Germline V CDR1 and CDR2: SGHDT, YYEEEE. V trimming: 3 bases; J trimming: 0 bases; junction bases outside the gene matches: 1. The CDR3 totals 14 residues. CDR3 DNA (partial): TGTGCCAGCAGCTGGGACAGGTCTAACTATGGC. This gives the protein CASSWDRSNYG. The complete CDR3 reads CASSWDRSNYGYTF.

As concerns this clone: Read sequence stops 3 residues before the CDR3 end, and the germline J gene provides the missing end. The chain carries TRBV28 and TRBJ2-1; 8 positions match TRBD2. Trimming removed 7 bases from V and 4 bases from J; junction bases left unmatched: 6. The CDR3 is 14 amino acids. Germline V lookup: CDR1 MDHEN, CDR2 SYDVKM. Here the CDR3 reads CASIPAGEYNEQFF. The part of the CDR3 DNA that was read is TGTGCCAGCATCCCAGCGGGGGAATACAATGAG.

About this clone: The read ends 3 residues shy of where the CDR3 ends; the end is completed using the germline J gene. The V gene is TRBV9, the J gene TRBJ1-1; D may be TRBD1 (6 bases). Trimming removed 4 bases at V and 2 bases at J, with 15 bases between. From germline, CDR1 is SGDLS and CDR2 YYNGEE. The CDR3 has 15 amino acids. CDR3 DNA, as far as it was read: TGTGCCAGCAGCCCCCAGACAGGAAGAAACACTGAA. This sequence encodes CASSPQTGRNTE. The whole CDR3 sequence is CASSPQTGRNTEAFF.

About this clone: Coverage ceases 3 residues before the CDR3 finishes, and the germline J gene fills in the end. V gene TRBV18 combines with J gene TRBJ1-2, with TRBD1 as a possible D gene (5 bases). Trimming took off 5 bases at V and 6 bases at J, with 13 bases between the two ends. Per germline, CDR1 KGHSH and CDR2 LQKENI. The CDR3 spans 13 residues. The sequenced part of the CDR3 DNA is TGTGCCAGCTCAAGGGACCGCGGGGATGGC. It is translated as CASSRDRGDG. The whole CDR3 protein reads CASSRDRGDGYTF. Based on the CDR3 plus reference TRBV18 and TRBJ1-2, the full variable domain is NAGVMQNPRHLVRRRGQEARLRCSPMKGHSHVYWYRQLPEEGLKFMVYLQKENIIDESGMPKERFSAEFPKEGPSILRIQQVVRGDSAAYFCASSRDRGDGYTFGSGTRLTVV.

On this clone itself: The read is 3 residues too short to cover the CDR3 end, so that end is filled in from the germline J gene. The V and J genes are TRBV7-2 and TRBJ1-2; TRBD1 matches at 11 bases. Germline V gene lookup returns CDR1 SGHTA and CDR2 FQGNSA. V lost 5 bases and J lost 7; bases outside the gene matches: 9. This CDR3 is 15 amino acids long. CDR3 DNA, as far as it was read: TGTGCCAGCAGCCGGGGGACAGGGGGTCTTGGTGGC. The encoded protein is CASSRGTGGLGG. The whole CDR3 sequence is CASSRGTGGLGGYTF.

With respect to this clone: The read finishes 3 residues shy of the CDR3 end, and the germline J gene is used to complete it. The chain recombines TRBV2 with TRBJ1-2; D uncertain. Germline lookup yields CDR1 SNHLY and CDR2 FYNNEI. The CDR3 runs 14 residues. The CDR3 is CASSELGSIYDYTF. The DNA read from the CDR3 is TGTGCCAGCAGTGAGCTCGGGTCGATCTACGAC.

In regard to this clone: The read halts 3 residues ahead of the CDR3 end, with the missing end drawn from the germline J gene. V and J are TRBV20-1 and TRBJ1-1, with 8 nucleotides matching TRBD1. The CDR3 sequence is 16 residues long. With V trimmed by 3 bases and J by 3 bases, 12 bases remained unmatched. In germline, CDR1 is DFQATT, CDR2 SNEGSKA (reference sequence). CDR3: CSARGPPGGLDTEAFF. The CDR3 DNA, read in part, is TGCAGTGCTAGGGGGCCTCCAGGGGGCTTGGACACTGAA.

To note about this clone: The sequenced fragment ends 3 residues before the CDR3 boundary, so the rest is inferred from the germline J gene. This chain connects TRBV7-9 to TRBJ2-4, with 7 bases that match TRBD1. The CDR3 sequence is 14 residues long. Looked up from germline, CDR1 is SEHNR and CDR2 is FQNEAQ (reference sequence). The sequenced part of the CDR3 DNA is TGTGCCAGCAGCTTAAGACAGGGTCCTCCTGGT. Translating it yields CASSLRQGPPG. The CDR3 as a whole reads CASSLRQGPPGQYF.

For this clone: The junction departs from the called germline gene at one end, perhaps through a read error. The read ends 3 residues early relative to the CDR3; the germline J gene fills the gap. Other DNA sequences in this specimen translate into the identical CDR3. The J gene is TRBJ1-3, the V gene TRBV6-2 or TRBV6-3, with 7 bases lining up with TRBD1. Germline CDR1 MNHEY, CDR2 SVGEGT. The CDR3 totals 16 residues. The CDR3 loop is CASRGGIGTVGNTIYF. The CDR3 DNA, read in part, is TGTGCCAGCAGGGGGGGAATTGGGACAGTGGGAAACACG.

Regarding this clone: The read is 3 residues too short to cover the CDR3 end, so that end is filled in from the germline J gene. The chain combines TRBV7-3 with TRBJ1-1; D is ambiguous. V lost 2 bases and J 4 bases, leaving 11 bases between the germline ends. The CDR3 has 14 residues. The germline V gene has CDR1 SGHTA and CDR2 FQGTGA. The covered CDR3 bases are TGTGCCAGCAGCTTAGTACCGGGGTTCACTGAA. Translating gives CASSLVPGFTE. The entire CDR3 sequence reads CASSLVPGFTEAFF.

This CDR3 reads CASSIAAGQGDEQYF. The sequenced part of the CDR3 DNA is TGTGCCAGTAGTATAGCCGCCGGACAGGGGGACGAG. The chain is built from TRBV19 and TRBJ2-7; 10 nucleotides match TRBD1. The CDR3 extends 3 residues past the end of the read, so its final part is completed from the germline J gene. Unmatched junction bases numbered 5, after V lost 1 base and J lost 5 bases. From germline, CDR1 is LNHDA and CDR2 SQIVND (reference sequence). The CDR3 sequence is 15 residues long.

Remarks on this clone: The read comes to an end 3 residues before the CDR3 does, leaving the germline J gene to fill in the end. The chain couples TRBV30 to TRBJ1-2; D may be TRBD1 (6 bases). Germline CDR1 GTSNPN, CDR2 SVGIG (reference sequence). The CDR3 sequence is 16 residues long. Incomplete CDR3 DNA: TGTGCCTGGAACCCTCCCGGGACTAGCGGGGACAATGAC. This translates into CAWNPPGTSGDND. The complete CDR3 reads CAWNPPGTSGDNDYTF. Based on the CDR3 plus reference TRBV30 and TRBJ1-2, the full variable domain is SQTIHQWPATLVQPVGSPLSLECTVEGTSNPNLYWYRQAAGRGLQLLFYSVGIGQISSEVPQNLSASRPQDRQFILSSKKLLLSDSGFYLCAWNPPGTSGDNDYTFGSGTRLTVV.

To note about this clone: The read ends 3 residues early relative to the CDR3; the germline J gene fills the gap. V is TRBV18 and J is TRBJ1-2; D perhaps matches TRBD1 (5 bases). This CDR3 is built from 16 residues. CDR1 and CDR2 (germline): KGHSH, LQKENI. The CDR3 loop is CASSQREAMLTDTYTF. The sequenced part of the CDR3 DNA is TGTGCCAGCTCACAACGGGAGGCTATGTTGACAGATACC.

Concerning this clone itself: The DNA ends 3 residues before the CDR3 does, and the rest of the CDR3 is filled in from the germline J gene. The V gene is TRBV5-4, the J gene TRBJ2-5; 9 positions agree with TRBD2. CDR1 and CDR2 (germline): SGHNT, YYREEE (reference sequence). This CDR3 contains 16 residues. Trimming took 0 bases from V and 5 from J; bases not matched to a gene: 8. CDR3 bases read: TGTGCCAGCAGCTTGGAGGCGGGGGGGCGTCTTGAGACC. Translating it yields CASSLEAGGRLET. The CDR3 reads in full as CASSLEAGGRLETQYF.

As regards this clone: The DNA ends 3 residues before the CDR3 does, and the rest of the CDR3 is filled in from the germline J gene. The chain links TRBV12-3 or TRBV12-4 to TRBJ2-1; TRBD1 might be the D (5 bases). CDR3 length equals 15 residues. Trimming stripped 3 bases from V and 1 base from J, with 10 bases between. The chain's CDR3 is CASSFSAGSYNEQFF. The part of the CDR3 DNA that was read is TGTGCCAGCAGTTTCTCGGCAGGGTCCTACAATGAG.

A remark on this clone: Read sequence stops 3 residues before the CDR3 end, and the germline J gene provides the missing end. V is TRBV18 and J is TRBJ1-4, with TRBD1 identical over 7 bases. Germline CDR1 KGHSH, CDR2 LQKENI. The V and J ends lost 3 bases and 3 bases, in that order; junction bases with no gene match: 16. The CDR3 extends over 19 amino acids. This CDR3 reads CASSPTHPGTAASNEKLFF. CDR3 DNA, as far as it was read: TGTGCCAGCTCACCTACCCACCCCGGGACAGCAGCATCTAATGAAAAA.

Notes on this clone: The CDR3 extends 3 residues past the end of the read, so its final part is completed from the germline J gene. The rearrangement uses TRBV7-9 and TRBJ2-5; maybe TRBD1 (5 bases). There are 13 residues in the CDR3. Germline values: CDR1 SEHNR, CDR2 FQNEAQ (reference sequence). Trimming removed 1 base from V and 4 bases from J, with 7 bases in between. The covered CDR3 bases are TGTGCCAGCAGCTTAGTGCAGGGAGAGACC. This gives the protein CASSLVQGET. The complete CDR3 protein is CASSLVQGETQYF.

In regard to this clone: From the germline J gene comes the end of the CDR3, since the read stops 3 residues before it. This chain joins TRBV28 and TRBJ2-3; 12 bases line up with TRBD2. The CDR3 loop spans 15 amino acids. Germline V gives CDR1 MDHEN, CDR2 SYDVKM. V lost 5 bases to trimming and J lost 1 base; unmatched junction nucleotides: 1. The CDR3 protein is CASSRLAGGTDTQYF. The sequenced part of the CDR3 DNA is TGTGCCAGCAGTCGACTAGCGGGGGGCACAGATACG. Looking up the rest from reference TRBV28 and TRBJ2-3 gives the full variable domain: DVKVTQSSRYLVKRTGEKVFLECVQDMDHENMFWYRQDPGLGLRLIYFSYDVKMKEKGDIPEGYSVSREKKERFSLILESASTNQTSMYLCASSRLAGGTDTQYFGPGTRLTVL.

As to this clone: With the read ending 3 residues before the CDR3 end, the germline J gene is used to fill in that end. The chain combines TRBV20-1 with TRBJ2-4; D remains ambiguous. The CDR3 sequence is 13 residues long. The germline V gene has CDR1 DFQATT and CDR2 SNEGSKA (reference sequence). Here the CDR3 reads CSAKRTYQETQYF. The CDR3 DNA, read in part, is TGCAGTGCTAAGCGCACATACCAAGAGACT.

About this clone: The CDR3 is cut off 3 residues early in the read; its end comes from the germline J gene. V gene TRBV29-1 combines with J gene TRBJ2-3, with 8 bases lining up with TRBD2. The germline V gene has CDR1 SQVTM and CDR2 ANQGSEA. Losses at the gene ends were 5 bases for V and 2 bases for J; bases not matched to a gene: 6. There are 14 residues in the CDR3. The part of the CDR3 DNA that was read is TGCAGCGTTCTCCCGGGGGGGCCCACAGATACG. Residues: CSVLPGGPTDT. The full CDR3 protein reads CSVLPGGPTDTQYF.